This TCR beta chain was captured in a study of T cell changes during pregnancy in multiple sclerosis. The sample holds a few counts of this clone. The method was immunoSEQ multiplex PCR; TCRdb's version includes in-frame clones alone and lacks a portion of them. The table records 85,000 to 90,000 clones, roughly 90% of them present only once. Germline loops: CDR1 GTSNPN, CDR2 SVGIG (reference sequence). Trimming cost V 8 bases and J 7 bases, with 12 bases left between them. The CDR3 consists of 12 residues. This clonotype was obtained from a female donor in good health, enrolled as a control in a pregnancy study. This rearrangement joins TRBV30 to TRBJ1-6; D is possibly TRBD1 (6 bases). The material was peripheral blood, obtained in the first trimester of pregnancy. In DNA form, the CDR3 reads TGTGCCCACAGGGACCCCAATTCACCCCTCCACTTT. It yields the protein CAHRDPNSPLHF.